The source of this T cell receptor (beta chain) is a study of blood T cell repertoires in COVID-19. Study context: The cDNA or gDNA used as material had been derived from T cells, B-cell-depleted T cells, or PBMCs.

Each participant's cohort was designated according to participant-reported clinical history. Clones were read by immunoSEQ multiplex PCR, and TCRdb kept only the in-frame ones, dropping some. The table shows roughly 450,000 clones, with about 90% occurring only once. Sequencing input: PBMCs or T cells enriched from blood (not recorded which). This clonotype originated in a man between 18 and 35 years old who had recovered from COVID-19.

Here the CDR3 DNA reads TGTGCCAGTAGAAGGCCCTTGGGACAGGGAAACACTGAAGCTTTCTTT. As protein: CASRRPLGQGNTEAFF. The chain employs TRBV19 and TRBJ1-1; 9 bases map to TRBD1. V shed 6 bases, J shed 2 bases, and the junction held 10 bases outside the gene matches. There are 16 residues in the CDR3. Per the germline V gene, CDR1 is LNHDA and CDR2 is SQIVND (reference sequence).